This T cell receptor (beta chain) was profiled in a study of early T cells in non-severe SARS-CoV-2 infection. Overall study context: Unsorted whole blood bulk RNA was sequenced, with unpaired chains. Overall study results and limits: The VDJdb matching leaned toward anti-spike CD8 responses and overlooked private and CD4 specificities.

Separate cDNA molecules each had unique molecular identifiers attached to them. TCRdb fed the 5' RACE reads into MiXCR, producing one record per CDR3 protein. The sample gives some 85,000 distinct CDR3 sequences, 12% to 15% of which show up once; approximately 1.3% is in the top ten. The germline CDR1 and CDR2 sequences are SGDLS and YYNGEE. With 2 bases clipped from V and 4 bases from J, the junction kept 4 bases outside the gene matches. The CDR3 totals 15 residues. This clonotype came up many times. What it binds is not known. This receptor was identified in an adult who was a healthcare worker with PCR-confirmed SARS-CoV-2 infection or an uninfected control (not recorded which). The chain carries TRBV9 and TRBJ2-2, with 8 nucleotides matching TRBD2. Specimen: whole blood. CDR3 residues: CASSVSLAGTGELFF. The CDR3 DNA reads TGTGCCAGCAGCGTTTCTCTAGCGGGCACCGGGGAGCTGTTTTTT.